This T cell receptor beta chain was documented in a study of blood T cell repertoires in COVID-19. Measured with immunoSEQ multiplex PCR; TCRdb has only the in-frame clones, and not every one. Of about 240,000 clones in the sample, around 89% are singletons; the top ten hold around 4%. J gave up 2 bases and V 4 bases, and 12 bases lay outside the gene matches. In germline, CDR1 is ENHRY, CDR2 SYGVKD. CDR3 size: 17 residues. Cohort 3 recovery required two negative PCRs, clearance, or symptom resolution. The specimen was PBMCs or T cells enriched from blood (not recorded which). The clonotype was recovered from a woman aged 25 to 39 who had recovered from COVID-19. The rearrangement uses TRBV10-3 and TRBJ2-7; TRBD1 matches 9 bases. CDR3 sequence: CAISGGTGNLLPYEQYF. Here the CDR3 DNA reads TGTGCCATCAGTGGGGGGACAGGGAACTTACTTCCCTACGAGCAGTACTTC.